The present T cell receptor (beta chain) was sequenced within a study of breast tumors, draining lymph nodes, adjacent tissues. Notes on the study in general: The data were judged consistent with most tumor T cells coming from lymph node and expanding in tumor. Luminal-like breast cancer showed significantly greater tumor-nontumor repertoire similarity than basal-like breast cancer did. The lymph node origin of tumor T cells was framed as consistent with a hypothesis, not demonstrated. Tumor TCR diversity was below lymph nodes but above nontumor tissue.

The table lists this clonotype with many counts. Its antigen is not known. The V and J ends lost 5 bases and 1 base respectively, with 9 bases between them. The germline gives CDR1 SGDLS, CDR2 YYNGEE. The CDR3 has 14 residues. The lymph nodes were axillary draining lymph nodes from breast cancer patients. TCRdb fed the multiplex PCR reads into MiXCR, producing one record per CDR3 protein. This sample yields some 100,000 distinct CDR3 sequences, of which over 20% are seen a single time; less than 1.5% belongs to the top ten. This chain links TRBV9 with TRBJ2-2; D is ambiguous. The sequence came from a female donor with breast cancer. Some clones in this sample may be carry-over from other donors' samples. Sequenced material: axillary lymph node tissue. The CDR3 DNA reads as TGTGCCAGCAGAGTTTCGGGGAACACCGGGGAGCTGTTTTTT. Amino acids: CASRVSGNTGELFF.